This T cell receptor (beta chain) derives from a study of shared clonotypes between healthy human individuals. Germline loops: CDR1 MDHEN, CDR2 SYDVKM. CDR3 length: 12 amino acids. With 5 bases removed from V and 6 bases from J, the gap between germline ends came to 7 bases. Produced via immunoSEQ multiplex PCR; TCRdb's table is partial and in-frame only. The sample records about 490,000 clones, roughly 85% being singletons. The sample consisted of PBMCs. The sequence derives from a woman aged 40 to 50 in good health. Some clones in this sample may be carry-over from other donors' samples. This chain links TRBV28 with TRBJ2-2; D is undetermined. DNA for the CDR3: TGTGCCAGCAGTAACCAAGCCGGGGAGCTGTTTTTT. It is translated as CASSNQAGELFF.